The 30 T cell receptor beta chains below all came from one sample that was sequenced in a study of STAT3 mutations in large granular lymphocyte leukemia. Study-wide results and caveats: In T-cell large granular lymphocyte leukemia, about half of patients showed multiple immunodominant subclonotypes.

Their cognate antigens are unknown. Only in-frame clones appear in the TCRdb table, and some are missing; sequencing was by immunoSEQ multiplex PCR. The table has some 10,000 clones, less than 90% seen once; the top ten hold approximately 87%. Sequenced sample: peripheral blood mononuclear cells. These receptors originate from a man older than 75 with T-cell large granular lymphocyte leukemia. Some clones in this sample may be carry-over from other donors' samples.

This chain connects TRBV11-1 to TRBJ2-7; TRBD2 is a possible D gene (5 bases). V lost 6 bases, J lost 2 bases, and 14 bases lay in between. Germline V gene data show CDR1 as SGHAT and CDR2 as FQDESV (reference sequence). The CDR3 is made up of 14 amino acids. The CDR3: CASRGDEPPYEQYF. The CDR3 DNA reads as TGTGCCAGCAGGGGAGACGAACCACCCTACGAGCAGTACTTC.

This clone was seen a handful of times. This chain links TRBV6-5 with TRBJ2-7; the D is unclear. Germline lookup yields CDR1 MNHEY and CDR2 SVGAGI. This CDR3 has 13 amino acids. Trimming removed 5 bases at V and 1 base at J, with 9 bases between. For the CDR3, the DNA is TGTGCCAGCAGTCTCACCTATTCCTACGAGCAGTACTTC. Its protein product is CASSLTYSYEQYF.

The J gene is TRBJ2-5, the V gene TRBV29-1, with D unclear. V shed 7 bases and J shed 4 bases, with 16 bases lying between them. CDR3 length: 13 residues. The germline gives CDR1 SQVTM, CDR2 ANQGSEA. In DNA form, the CDR3 reads TGCAGCGCGTTGTCGGGCATGGGAGAGACCCAGTACTTC. It yields the protein CSALSGMGETQYF.

The J gene is TRBJ2-2, the V gene TRBV6-5; D possibly corresponds to TRBD2 (5 bases). Trimming pared 10 bases from V and 7 bases from J, leaving 22 bases between. The CDR3 is 15 residues long. The germline CDR1 and CDR2 sequences are MNHEY and SVGAGI. CDR3 loop: CATALTIGGGGELFF. CDR3 DNA: TGTGCCACCGCGTTGACTATCGGTGGTGGCGGGGAGCTGTTTTTT.

This clone appeared a few times. The chain recombines TRBV9 with TRBJ2-3; no clear D. V was cut by 3 bases and J by 5 bases, with 16 bases left in between. The V gene's germline CDR1 is SGDLS and CDR2 YYNGEE. CDR3 length: 15 residues. In DNA, the CDR3 is TGTGCCAGCAGCGATCAGGCAGCTCTGGGAGATACGCAGTATTTT. Translating it yields CASSDQAALGDTQYF.

The chain has TRBV5-4 and TRBJ2-1, with TRBD1 matching over 9 bases. CDR3 size: 16 residues. Germline values: CDR1 SGHNT, CDR2 YYREEE (reference sequence). V trimming: 4 bases; J trimming: 2 bases; junction bases outside the gene matches: 7. In DNA, the CDR3 is TGTGCCAGCAGCCCCCCCGGGGACAGGGCCTACAATGAGCAGTTCTTC. Its translation is CASSPPGDRAYNEQFF. Filled out from reference TRBV5-4 and TRBJ2-1, the complete variable domain reads ETGVTQSPTHLIKTRGQQVTLRCSSQSGHNTVSWYQQALGQGPQFIFQYYREEENGRGNFPPRFSGLQFPNYSSELNVNALELDDSALYLCASSPPGDRAYNEQFFGPGTRLTVL.

The chain couples TRBV5-6 to TRBJ1-2; D is ambiguous. CDR3 length: 12 residues. V lost 4 bases, J lost 8 bases, and 12 bases lay in between. Looked up from germline, CDR1 is SGHDT and CDR2 is YYEEEE. CDR3 DNA: TGTGCCAGCAGCCCGCGCGGGGAAGGCTACACCTTC. Its protein is CASSPRGEGYTF.

The J gene is TRBJ1-2, the V gene TRBV27; maybe TRBD1 (5 bases). Per germline, CDR1 MNHEY and CDR2 SMNVEV (reference sequence). The CDR3 length is 16 residues. V lost 2 bases to trimming and J lost 4 bases, with 17 bases between them. The CDR3 is CASSLGLEEGSYGYTF. The CDR3, as DNA: TGTGCCAGCAGTTTAGGACTGGAGGAGGGGTCCTATGGCTACACCTTC.

This clone occurred a few times. The chain employs TRBV18 and TRBJ1-1; no clear D gene. The germline gives CDR1 KGHSH, CDR2 LQKENI. Trimming removed 0 bases at V and 7 bases at J, with 15 bases between. This CDR3 is 15 amino acids long. The CDR3 nucleotides read TGTGCCAGCTCACCACCGGGCACCCAGGACCTTGAAGCTTTCTTT. Translation: CASSPPGTQDLEAFF.

CDR3 sequence: CSAYRWGQGAGGETQYF. DNA of the CDR3: TGCAGCGCCTACCGTTGGGGACAGGGGGCGGGAGGGGAGACCCAGTACTTC. This chain connects TRBV29-1 to TRBJ2-5, with TRBD1 identical over 12 bases. Trimming cost V 7 bases and J 5 bases; bases outside gene matches: 17. Germline V gives CDR1 SQVTM, CDR2 ANQGSEA. This CDR3 contains 17 residues.

CDR3 sequence reads: CATSRDDGQPQHF. The CDR3 DNA is TGTGCCACCAGCAGAGACGACGGTCAGCCCCAGCATTTT. The chain has TRBV15 and TRBJ1-5; D call uncertain. V gave up 0 bases and J gave up 6 bases, with 6 bases separating them. This CDR3 spans 13 amino acids. Germline V gene data show CDR1 as LNHNV and CDR2 as YYDKDF (reference sequence).

This clone was detected once. This rearrangement joins TRBV7-9 to TRBJ1-4, with a tentative D call TRBD1 (5 bases). CDR1 is SEHNR, CDR2 FQNEAQ, per germline (reference sequence). V was shortened by 3 bases and J by 8 bases, with 13 bases between the two germline ends. CDR3 length equals 14 residues. CDR3 in amino acids: CASSFRGLEEKLFF. The DNA of the CDR3 is TGTGCCAGCAGCTTTAGGGGTTTAGAAGAAAAACTGTTTTTT.

The V gene is TRBV13, the J gene TRBJ1-2; TRBD1 matches at 7 bases. V was clipped by 3 bases and J by 0 bases; unmatched bases: 1. Germline lookup yields CDR1 PRHDT and CDR2 FYEKMQ (reference sequence). This CDR3 comprises 14 residues. The CDR3 DNA follows: TGTGCCAGCAGCTTGGGGACAGCTAACTATGGCTACACCTTC. Translating it yields CASSLGTANYGYTF.

This clone was seen more than once but under ten times. V and J are TRBV5-5 and TRBJ2-1; D is ambiguous. Per germline, CDR1 SGHKS and CDR2 YYEKEE (reference sequence). Trimming shortened V by 0 bases and J by 6 bases, and 7 bases separated the two germline ends. The CDR3 length is 13 residues. Here the CDR3 reads CASSLGWRNEQFF. The CDR3 DNA sequence: TGTGCCAGCAGCTTGGGATGGCGCAATGAGCAGTTCTTC.

This clone was seen a few times. The chain employs TRBV7-9 and TRBJ2-7; possible D gene TRBD2, 7 bases. Trimming left V 7 bases short and J 5 bases short, with 15 bases between. CDR1 and CDR2 (germline): SEHNR, FQNEAQ (reference sequence). This CDR3 has 13 amino acids. CDR3: CASKREGEHEQYF. CDR3 sequence (DNA): TGTGCCAGCAAAAGGGAGGGGGAGCACGAGCAGTACTTC.

V gene TRBV6-5 combines with J gene TRBJ1-2; TRBD1 agrees at 7 bases. The CDR3 consists of 16 residues. The junction had 10 bases not matched to a gene; V was cut back by 2 bases and J by 4 bases. The germline V gene has CDR1 MNHEY and CDR2 SVGAGI. In DNA form, the CDR3 reads TGTGCCAGCAGTTACCTGAGGACAGGCGGGGGCTATGGCTACACCTTC. Translated: CASSYLRTGGGYGYTF.

The rearrangement uses TRBV4-3 and TRBJ2-2; TRBD2 matches 7 bases. The junction had 6 bases not matched to a gene; V was cut back by 1 base and J by 4 bases. Germline CDR1 and CDR2: LGHNA and YSLEER. The CDR3 runs 16 residues. CDR3 residues: CASSQVNPGGTGELFF. In DNA form, the CDR3 reads TGCGCCAGCAGCCAAGTTAACCCGGGGGGCACCGGGGAGCTGTTTTTT.

This chain joins TRBV19 and TRBJ1-1; D remains unclear. The CDR3 sequence is 14 residues long. V dropped 3 bases and J dropped 1 base, with 9 bases sitting between them. Germline-derived CDR1 and CDR2 are LNHDA and SQIVND (reference sequence). The CDR3 DNA sequence: TGTGCCAGTAGTATCGTTCCAGGGAACACTGAAGCTTTCTTT. The encoded protein is CASSIVPGNTEAFF.

This rearrangement joins TRBV28 to TRBJ1-1; D unclear. CDR1 and CDR2 from the germline V gene are MDHEN and SYDVKM. This CDR3 is built from 13 residues. The V end was cut by 4 bases, the J end by 7 bases, with 13 bases between. In DNA, the CDR3 is TGTGCCAGCAGTTCGAACTTTGACTATGAAGCTTTCTTT. Translation gives CASSSNFDYEAFF.

V and J are TRBV11-2 and TRBJ2-1; D is perhaps TRBD2 (5 bases). From germline, CDR1 is SGHAT and CDR2 FQNNGV. The CDR3 extends over 11 amino acids. V was pared by 1 base and J by 15 bases, with 10 bases between. This chain's CDR3 is CASSLGERRFF. CDR3 nucleotides: TGTGCCAGCAGCTTAGGGGAGAGGCGGTTCTTC.

The chain employs TRBV6-5 and TRBJ2-7; tentatively, D is TRBD1 (5 bases). The CDR3 is 16 amino acids. V was trimmed by 2 bases and J by 0 bases, leaving 14 bases between them. Germline CDR1 and CDR2: MNHEY and SVGAGI. The CDR3 loop is CASSYSARGGSYEQYF. The CDR3 DNA is TGTGCCAGCAGTTACAGCGCTAGGGGTGGCTCCTACGAGCAGTACTTC.

The V call is TRBV14, the J call TRBJ1-5; no firm D call. Germline V gives CDR1 SGHDN, CDR2 FVKESK. V lost 3 bases and J lost 9, with 9 bases in between. The CDR3 contains 12 residues. CDR3 sequence: CASSQAVGPQHF. DNA for the CDR3: TGTGCCAGCAGCCAGGCGGTTGGGCCCCAGCATTTT.

The chain uses TRBV7-2 and TRBJ2-7; D is undetermined. Looked up from germline, CDR1 is SGHTA and CDR2 is FQGNSA. This CDR3 has 11 residues. V was cut by 2 bases and J by 6 bases, with 5 bases left in between. This chain's CDR3 is CASSLILEQYF. The CDR3 bases are TGTGCCAGCAGCTTAATCCTCGAGCAGTACTTC.

DNA of the CDR3: TGCGCCAGCAGCAAGGGGGGAAATGAGCCCCAGCATTTT. Translation gives CASSKGGNEPQHF. The chain recombines TRBV5-1 with TRBJ1-5, with a weak D call TRBD1 (6 bases). Looked up from germline, CDR1 is SGHRS and CDR2 is YFSETQ. Trimming took off 4 bases at V and 8 bases at J, with 13 bases between the two ends. This CDR3 region has 13 residues. Drawing the rest from reference TRBV5-1 and TRBJ1-5, the complete variable domain is KAGVTQTPRYLIKTRGQQVTLSCSPISGHRSVSWYQQTPGQGLQFLFEYFSETQRNKGNFPGRFSGRQFSNSRSEMNVSTLELGDSALYLCASSKGGNEPQHFGDGTRLSIL.

The chain employs TRBV6-1 and TRBJ1-5; D perhaps matches TRBD1 (6 bases). The CDR3 contains 13 residues. Germline V gene lookup returns CDR1 MNHNS and CDR2 SASEGT. The V end was cut by 5 bases, the J end by 7 bases, with 12 bases between. In DNA, the CDR3 is TGTGCCAGCAGTTCAGGGGTGGAACAGCCCCAGCATTTT. Protein sequence: CASSSGVEQPQHF.

The rearrangement joins TRBV4-1 to TRBJ2-7, with 8 positions matching TRBD1. The CDR3 runs to 16 residues. V dropped 0 bases and J dropped 4; count of bases not matched to a gene: 8. CDR1 is MGHRA, CDR2 YSYEKL, per germline. CDR3 DNA sequence: TGCGCCAGCAGCCAAGAGACTGCAACAGGGGGGTACGAGCAGTACTTC. This codes for CASSQETATGGYEQYF.

This clone was counted a single time. The chain has TRBV7-9 and TRBJ2-6; a weak D match, TRBD2 (5 bases). The CDR3 sequence is 15 residues long. V was clipped by 3 bases and J by 1 base, with 7 bases between them. Germline V CDR1 and CDR2: SEHNR, FQNEAQ (reference sequence). CDR3 loop: CASSFGGSGANVLTF. The CDR3 bases are TGTGCCAGCAGCTTTGGAGGATCTGGGGCCAACGTCCTGACTTTC.

The V call is TRBV4-2, the J call TRBJ1-2, with 8 bases that match TRBD1. V gave up 4 bases and J gave up 8 bases; unmatched junction bases: 12. The germline V gene has CDR1 LGHNA and CDR2 YNFKEQ. This CDR3 is built from 15 residues. CDR3 DNA: TGTGCCAGCAGCCCCTATAAAGGGGACAGGACGGGCTACACCTTC. Protein sequence: CASSPYKGDRTGYTF.

The chain carries TRBV6-5 and TRBJ1-6; 7 bases match TRBD1. The CDR3 extends over 14 amino acids. Losses at the gene ends were 10 bases for V and 10 bases for J; bases not matched to a gene: 13. Looked up from germline, CDR1 is MNHEY and CDR2 is SVGAGI. CDR3 region: CATSRQGPGSPLHF. CDR3 DNA: TGTGCCACCTCAAGACAGGGACCCGGATCACCCCTCCACTTT.

CDR3 nucleotide sequence: TGTGCCACCAGCATCAGGGTTAGGAACACTGAAGCTTTCTTT. This gives the protein CATSIRVRNTEAFF. V and J are TRBV15 and TRBJ1-1; maybe TRBD1 (5 bases). Germline-derived CDR1 and CDR2 are LNHNV and YYDKDF (reference sequence). CDR3 length: 14 residues. V was shortened by 4 bases and J by 1 base, with 10 bases between the two germline ends. The variable domain in full, completed from reference TRBV15 and TRBJ1-1, reads DAMVIQNPRYQVTQFGKPVTLSCSQTLNHNVMYWYQQKSSQAPKLLFHYYDKDFNNEADTPDNFQSRRPNTSFCFLDIRSPGLGDTAMYLCATSIRVRNTEAFFGQGTRLTVV.